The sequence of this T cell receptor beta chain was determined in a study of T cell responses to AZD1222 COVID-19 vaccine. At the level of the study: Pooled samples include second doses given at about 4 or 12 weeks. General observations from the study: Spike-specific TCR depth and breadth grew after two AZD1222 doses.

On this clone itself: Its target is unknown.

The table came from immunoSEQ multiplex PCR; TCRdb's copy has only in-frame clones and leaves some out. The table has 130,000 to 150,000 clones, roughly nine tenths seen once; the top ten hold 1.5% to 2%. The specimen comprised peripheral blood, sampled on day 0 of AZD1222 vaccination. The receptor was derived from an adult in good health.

The CDR3 coding sequence is TGCGCCAGCAGCCAAGATTTGCGGGAAGTACACACCGGGGAGCTGTTTTTT. The encoded protein is CASSQDLREVHTGELFF. V and J are TRBV4-1 and TRBJ2-2; TRBD2 is a possible D gene (6 bases). The CDR3 covers 17 residues. Germline assignment: CDR1 MGHRA and CDR2 YSYEKL. V was pared by 0 bases and J by 3 bases, with 14 bases between.